Presented here are 18 T cell receptor beta chains from one specimen sequenced in a study of T-cell memory formation after mild COVID-19. TCRdb called the 5' RACE reads again in MiXCR, with one record for every CDR3 protein. This sample has about 15,000 distinct CDR3 sequences, with about 21% found just once. The source material was PBMCs or a T cell subset sorted from them (not recorded which). The receptors here all came from an adult woman who had mild COVID-19 (a few samples of this study predate the infection). Cell type and time point are not known.

The gene calls are TRBV2 and TRBJ2-3, with 9 bases that match TRBD2. The CDR3 is made up of 14 amino acids. In germline, CDR1 is SNHLY, CDR2 FYNNEI. J gave up 5 bases and V 6 bases, and 6 bases lay outside the gene matches. The CDR3 coding sequence is TGTGCCAGCAGCCCGGGACTAGCAGGAGATACGCAGTATTTT. Translating gives CASSPGLAGDTQYF.

In its sample, this clonotype was seen many times. V is TRBV29-1 and J is TRBJ1-5, with D perhaps TRBD1 (6 bases). The CDR3 has 14 amino acids. Germline loops: CDR1 SQVTM, CDR2 ANQGSEA. Trimming stripped 0 bases from V and 9 bases from J, with 15 bases between. CDR3 coding DNA: TGCAGCGTTGAAGAGCAAGGGGGAGTAGGGCCCCAGCATTTT. This sequence encodes CSVEEQGGVGPQHF. Complete variable domain (other parts from reference TRBV29-1 and TRBJ1-5): SAVISQKPSRDICQRGTSLTIQCQVDSQVTMMFWYRQQPGQSLTLIATANQGSEATYESGFVIDKFPISRPNLTFSTLTVSNMSPEDSSIYLCSVEEQGGVGPQHFGDGTRLSIL.

This clonotype occurred many times. V gene TRBV7-9 combines with J gene TRBJ1-2; D is unresolved. From germline, CDR1 is SEHNR and CDR2 FQNEAQ (reference sequence). The CDR3 totals 15 residues. The V end was cut by 1 base, the J end by 2 bases, with 11 bases between. Here the CDR3 DNA reads TGTGCCAGCAGCTTAGAGCGTTCACAGAACTATGGCTACACCTTC. Its protein product is CASSLERSQNYGYTF. Using reference TRBV7-9 and TRBJ1-2 for the parts outside the CDR3, the full variable domain is DTGVSQNPRHKITKRGQNVTFRCDPISEHNRLYWYRQTLGQGPEFLTYFQNEAQLEKSRLLSDRFSAERPKGSFSTLEIQRTEQGDSAMYLCASSLERSQNYGYTFGSGTRLTVV.

This clonotype has ten or more counts. V gene TRBV9 combines with J gene TRBJ2-7; D is ambiguous. From germline, CDR1 is SGDLS and CDR2 YYNGEE. V was clipped by 0 bases and J by 1 base, with 8 bases between them. The CDR3 loop spans 14 amino acids. CDR3 residues: CASSVEWESYEQYF. In DNA, the CDR3 is TGTGCCAGCAGCGTAGAGTGGGAATCCTACGAGCAGTACTTC.

This clonotype occurred many times. The genes are TRBV5-5 and TRBJ2-7; 7 bases are shared with TRBD1. Germline V gene sequence: CDR1 SGHKS, CDR2 YYEKEE (reference sequence). The junction had 7 bases not matched to a gene; V was cut back by 1 base and J by 9 bases. CDR3 length: 13 amino acids. In DNA form, the CDR3 reads TGTGCCAGCAGCTTGTTGTTACAGGGGAGGCAGTACTTC. Protein sequence: CASSLLLQGRQYF.

The chain joins TRBV7-8 to TRBJ2-7; 7 bases line up with TRBD2. Germline V gives CDR1 SGHVS, CDR2 FQNEAQ. This CDR3 has 15 residues. V lost 5 bases to trimming and J lost 6 bases; unmatched junction nucleotides: 13. CDR3 sequence reads: CASSPGDYGLGEQYV. As DNA, the CDR3 is TGTGCCAGCAGCCCGGGGGACTATGGCCTCGGCGAGCAGTACGTC.

This clonotype was found many times. J is TRBJ2-1 and V is TRBV11-2, with 9 bases that match TRBD2. CDR1 is SGHAT and CDR2 is FQNNGV in the germline V gene. CDR3 length equals 15 residues. J lost 0 bases, V lost 6 bases, and 3 bases had no gene match. CDR3 sequence: CASSYSGSSYNEQFF. DNA of the CDR3: TGTGCCAGCAGTTATAGCGGGAGCTCCTACAATGAGCAGTTCTTC.

This chain links TRBV10-3 with TRBJ2-1; 13 bases fit TRBD2. Germline CDR1 is ENHRY and CDR2 is SYGVKD. J gave up 3 bases and V 10 bases, and 3 bases lay outside the gene matches. This CDR3 is 14 amino acids long. The DNA of the CDR3 is TGTGCCACCCGACTAGCGGGGGGCTACAATGAGCAGTTCTTC. Its protein product is CATRLAGGYNEQFF.

There are many counts of this clonotype. V gene TRBV12-3 or TRBV12-4 combines with J gene TRBJ1-1; D is perhaps TRBD1 (6 bases). The length of the CDR3 is 13 residues. With 3 bases removed from V and 5 bases from J, the gap between germline ends came to 10 bases. CDR3 DNA: TGTGCCAGCAGTTTGGGGGGCGCTACTGAAGCTTTCTTT. Amino acid sequence: CASSLGGATEAFF.

This clonotype was counted at least ten times. This rearrangement joins TRBV3-1 to TRBJ1-2, with unresolved D. The CDR3 is made up of 12 amino acids. V lost 0 bases, J lost 7 bases, and 6 bases lay in between. Per the germline V gene, CDR1 is LGHDT and CDR2 is YNNKEL (reference sequence). The CDR3 region has the DNA TGTGCCAGCAGCCAAGATAGGATTGGCTACACCTTC. Protein product: CASSQDRIGYTF. Full variable domain (remainder filled in from reference TRBV3-1 and TRBJ1-2): DTAVSQTPKYLVTQMGNDKSIKCEQNLGHDTMYWYKQDSKKFLKIMFSYNNKELIINETVPNRFSPKSPDKAHLNLHINSLELGDSAVYFCASSQDRIGYTFGSGTRLTVV.

Many counts were recorded for this clonotype. This rearrangement joins TRBV19 to TRBJ2-1, with 7 bases aligning to TRBD2. Per germline, CDR1 LNHDA and CDR2 SQIVND (reference sequence). This CDR3 comprises 15 residues. J lost 5 bases, V lost 6 bases, and 10 bases had no gene match. Written as DNA, the CDR3 is TGTGCCAGTAGGCCGACTAGCTGGGCAAACAATGAGCAGTTCTTC. The encoded protein is CASRPTSWANNEQFF.

Many counts were recorded for this clonotype. V and J are TRBV15 and TRBJ1-2; a weak D match, TRBD1 (6 bases). CDR1 and CDR2 from the germline V gene are LNHNV and YYDKDF (reference sequence). V was cut by 0 bases and J by 4 bases, with 18 bases left in between. The CDR3 runs to 17 residues. The CDR3 bases are TGTGCCACCAGCAGAGATCCCCGGGGGGCCTCTGGCTATGGCTACACCTTC. Translated, it gives CATSRDPRGASGYGYTF.

This clonotype has a count of ten or more. V gene TRBV6-5 combines with J gene TRBJ1-5; 7 bases are a match to TRBD1. The trim removed 5 bases at V and 5 bases at J, leaving 6 bases unmatched. The CDR3 spans 14 residues. Per germline, CDR1 MNHEY and CDR2 SVGAGI. The CDR3, as DNA: TGTGCCAGCAGTCTGCGACAGGGACATCAGCCCCAGCATTTT. The encoded protein is CASSLRQGHQPQHF.

This clonotype came up many times. The DNA of the CDR3 is TGTGCCAGCAGTGAACCCCGGGGAGGGGCAACTAATGAAAAACTGTTTTTT. It codes for CASSEPRGGATNEKLFF. The chain recombines TRBV25-1 with TRBJ1-4; D might be TRBD1 (5 bases). Germline CDR1 reads MGHDK; CDR2 reads SYGVNS. The length of the CDR3 is 17 residues. Trimming took 2 bases from V and 0 from J, leaving 13 bases between them. The variable domain in full, completed from reference TRBV25-1 and TRBJ1-4, reads EADIYQTPRYLVIGTGKKITLECSQTMGHDKMYWYQQDPGMELHLIHYSYGVNSTEKGDLSSESTVSRIRTEHFPLTLESARPSHTSQYLCASSEPRGGATNEKLFFGSGTQLSVL.

The table lists this clonotype with many counts. This chain joins TRBV7-3 and TRBJ2-2, with a tentative D call TRBD2 (6 bases). The CDR3 contains 20 residues. The germline V and J ends were trimmed by 1 base and 2 bases, with 23 bases remaining between them. The germline CDR1 and CDR2 sequences are SGHTA and FQGTGA. CDR3 sequence reads: CASSLNRTWATGANTGELFF. The DNA for the CDR3 is TGTGCCAGCAGCTTAAACAGGACCTGGGCAACGGGAGCAAACACCGGGGAGCTGTTTTTT. Based on the CDR3 plus reference TRBV7-3 and TRBJ2-2, the full variable domain is GAGVSQTPSNKVTEKGKYVELRCDPISGHTALYWYRQSLGQGPEFLIYFQGTGAADDSGLPNDRFFAVRPEGSVSTLKIQRTERGDSAVYLCASSLNRTWATGANTGELFFGEGSRLTVL.

The sample holds many counts of this clonotype. The chain recombines TRBV24-1 with TRBJ2-5; possible D gene TRBD2, 7 bases. In germline, CDR1 is KGHDR, CDR2 SFDVKD. The CDR3 has 15 amino acids. V was trimmed by 3 bases and J by 5 bases, leaving 15 bases between them. DNA of the CDR3: TGTGCCACCAGTGATGCAGGGGAGGGTCGGGAGACCCAGTACTTC. Its translation: CATSDAGEGRETQYF.

The sample holds one count of this clonotype. The chain links TRBV4-2 to TRBJ2-5; 8 bases match TRBD1. Trimming removed 8 bases from V and 3 bases from J; junction bases left unmatched: 5. CDR1 LGHNA and CDR2 YNFKEQ come from the germline V gene. The CDR3 consists of 13 residues. The CDR3 reads CASGGQGEETQYF. The CDR3 DNA reads TGTGCCAGCGGTGGACAGGGAGAAGAGACCCAGTACTTC.

This clonotype was detected many times. The chain employs TRBV5-4 and TRBJ1-2; D is ambiguous. V lost 0 bases, J lost 2 bases, and 11 bases lay in between. The CDR3 is 15 amino acids. Germline CDR1 is SGHNT and CDR2 is YYREEE (reference sequence). The CDR3 region has the DNA TGTGCCAGCAGCTTGGAGAAGGGAGTCAACTATGGCTACACCTTC. It codes for CASSLEKGVNYGYTF.